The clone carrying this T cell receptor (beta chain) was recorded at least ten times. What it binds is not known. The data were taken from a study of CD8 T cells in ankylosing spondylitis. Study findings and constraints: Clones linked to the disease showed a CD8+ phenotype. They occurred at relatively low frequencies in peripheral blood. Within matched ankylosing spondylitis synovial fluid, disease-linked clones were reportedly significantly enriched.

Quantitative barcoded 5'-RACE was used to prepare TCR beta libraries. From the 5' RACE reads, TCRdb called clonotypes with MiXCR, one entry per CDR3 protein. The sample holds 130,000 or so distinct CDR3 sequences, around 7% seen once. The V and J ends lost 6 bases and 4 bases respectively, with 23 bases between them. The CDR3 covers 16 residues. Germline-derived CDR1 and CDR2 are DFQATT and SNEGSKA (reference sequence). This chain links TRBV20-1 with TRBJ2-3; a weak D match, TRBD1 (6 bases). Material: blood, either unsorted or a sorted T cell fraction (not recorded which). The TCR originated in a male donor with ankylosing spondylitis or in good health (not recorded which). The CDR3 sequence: CSALPLDRPDPDTQYF. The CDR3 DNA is TGCAGTGCCCTACCATTAGACAGGCCCGACCCAGATACGCAGTATTTT.